This T cell receptor beta chain was retrieved from a study of CD8 T cells in ankylosing spondylitis. Study results and limitations: Blood from ankylosing spondylitis patients appeared to carry a characteristic roughly eight-variant TCR beta motif. Earlier work had already found some motif variants in reactive arthritis synovial fluid and blood.

TCRdb itself ran the 5' RACE reads through MiXCR, one entry per CDR3 protein. The sample yields around 300,000 distinct CDR3 sequences, around 20% seen once. Germline V gene sequence: CDR1 SGDLS, CDR2 YYNGEE. The germline V and J ends were trimmed by 0 bases and 7 bases, with 14 bases remaining between them. This CDR3 contains 14 residues. This clonotype was picked up a small number of times. What it recognizes is unknown. Material for sequencing was blood, either unsorted or a sorted T cell fraction (not recorded which). V and J are TRBV9 and TRBJ2-7, with D perhaps matching TRBD2 (5 bases). This receptor was obtained from a female donor with ankylosing spondylitis or in good health (not recorded which). The CDR3 here is CASSVGPRSGEQYF. In nucleotides, the CDR3 is TGTGCCAGCAGCGTAGGCCCACGGTCGGGAGAGCAGTACTTC.